Listed below are T cell receptor beta chains from one sample, sequenced in a study of shared clonotypes between healthy human individuals. Here immunoSEQ multiplex PCR was the method, and the copy in TCRdb shows in-frame clones only, minus some. The sample records about 1.5 million clones, about 96% being singletons. The specimen was naive CD4+ T cells sorted from blood. Every receptor here comes from a man aged 30-40 years in good health. The CDR3 runs from the conserved cysteine through the conserved F or W. Fields, in order: CDR3 protein, CDR3 DNA, D gene, clone size, J gene, V gene, CDR3 length. The D gene is left open where the match is weak. Clone sizes are given selectively: once, few, many, or a class where the clone is expanded.

CDR3 protein: CASTSTGGEQYF
CDR3 DNA: TGTGCCAGCACCTCAACCGGTGGGGAGCAGTACTTC
D gene: NA
clone size: NA
J gene: TRBJ2-7
V gene: TRBV2
CDR3 length: 12

CDR3 protein: CASSAGSGRLYF
CDR3 DNA: TGTGCCAGCAGTGCAGGTAGCGGGAGATTATACTTC
D gene: TRBD2
clone size: NA
J gene: TRBJ2-4
V gene: TRBV2
CDR3 length: 12

CDR3 protein: CASSHRVAGAPRELFF
CDR3 DNA: TGTGCCAGCAGTCACCGGGTAGCGGGAGCCCCGCGGGAGCTGTTTTTT
D gene: TRBD2
clone size: NA
J gene: TRBJ2-2
V gene: TRBV5-4
CDR3 length: 16

CDR3 protein: CASSRGPNTEAFF
CDR3 DNA: TGTGCCAGTAGTAGGGGACCAAACACTGAAGCTTTCTTT
D gene: NA
clone size: NA
J gene: TRBJ1-1
V gene: TRBV19
CDR3 length: 13

CDR3 protein: CASIGGGLAGEGEQFF
CDR3 DNA: TGTGCCAGCATTGGTGGGGGACTAGCGGGAGAAGGTGAGCAGTTCTTC
D gene: TRBD2
clone size: NA
J gene: TRBJ2-1
V gene: TRBV2
CDR3 length: 16

CDR3 protein: CASSPGSSVGSYEQYF
CDR3 DNA: TGTGCCAGCAGCCCTGGGAGTAGCGTCGGCTCCTACGAGCAGTACTTC
D gene: NA
clone size: NA
J gene: TRBJ2-7
V gene: TRBV9
CDR3 length: 16

CDR3 protein: CATSSRDRGYEQYF
CDR3 DNA: TGTGCCACCAGCAGCCGGGACAGGGGGTACGAGCAGTACTTC
D gene: TRBD1
clone size: once
J gene: TRBJ2-7
V gene: TRBV15
CDR3 length: 14

CDR3 protein: CASSLLRSQRTYEQYF
CDR3 DNA: TGTGCCAGCAGTTTACTCCGCAGCCAACGAACCTACGAGCAGTACTTC
D gene: NA
clone size: NA
J gene: TRBJ2-7
V gene: TRBV28
CDR3 length: 16

CDR3 protein: CASILQQGENTEAFF
CDR3 DNA: TGTGCCAGTATATTGCAACAGGGGGAGAACACTGAAGCTTTCTTT
D gene: TRBD1
clone size: NA
J gene: TRBJ1-1
V gene: TRBV19
CDR3 length: 15

CDR3 protein: CASSKDSAPSYEQYF
CDR3 DNA: TGTGCCAGCAGCAAAGACAGCGCCCCCTCCTACGAGCAGTACTTC
D gene: NA
clone size: NA
J gene: TRBJ2-7
V gene: TRBV7-9
CDR3 length: 15

CDR3 protein: CASSNPFGNLNTEAFF
CDR3 DNA: TGTGCCAGCTCAAACCCCTTCGGAAATTTGAACACTGAAGCTTTCTTT
D gene: NA
clone size: NA
J gene: TRBJ1-1
V gene: TRBV18
CDR3 length: 16

CDR3 protein: CASSLGLAGVDEQFF
CDR3 DNA: TGTGCCAGCAGCCTCGGGTTAGCGGGAGTAGATGAGCAGTTCTTC
D gene: TRBD2
clone size: NA
J gene: TRBJ2-1
V gene: TRBV6-1
CDR3 length: 15

CDR3 protein: CASSYGAGEQYF
CDR3 DNA: TGTGCCAGCAGTTACGGTGCGGGCGAGCAGTACTTC
D gene: NA
clone size: NA
J gene: TRBJ2-7
V gene: TRBV6-6
CDR3 length: 12

CDR3 protein: CASSLEGGDSYNEQFF
CDR3 DNA: TGTGCCAGCAGCTTGGAAGGGGGGGACAGTTACAATGAGCAGTTCTTC
D gene: NA
clone size: NA
J gene: TRBJ2-1
V gene: TRBV5-4
CDR3 length: 16

CDR3 protein: CASSYSGPDTYEQYF
CDR3 DNA: TGTGCCAGCAGTTACTCGGGGCCGGATACCTACGAGCAGTACTTC
D gene: NA
clone size: NA
J gene: TRBJ2-7
V gene: TRBV6-5
CDR3 length: 15

CDR3 protein: CASSLVGEGAFF
CDR3 DNA: TGCGCCAGCAGCTTGGTAGGGGAGGGGGCTTTCTTT
D gene: NA
clone size: NA
J gene: TRBJ1-1
V gene: TRBV5-1
CDR3 length: 12

CDR3 protein: CAISEGQDSTDTQYF
CDR3 DNA: TGTGCCATCAGTGAGGGACAAGATAGCACAGATACGCAGTATTTT
D gene: NA
clone size: NA
J gene: TRBJ2-3
V gene: TRBV10-3
CDR3 length: 15

CDR3 protein: CASSVGPRGSTGELFF
CDR3 DNA: TGTGCCAGCAGCGTAGGACCCCGGGGGTCCACCGGGGAGCTGTTTTTT
D gene: NA
clone size: NA
J gene: TRBJ2-2
V gene: TRBV9
CDR3 length: 16

CDR3 protein: CASSQGQGFSGYTF
CDR3 DNA: TGCGCCAGCAGCCAAGGCCAGGGTTTCAGCGGCTACACCTTC
D gene: NA
clone size: NA
J gene: TRBJ1-2
V gene: TRBV4-1
CDR3 length: 14

CDR3 protein: CTRKGIASPYNEQFF
CDR3 DNA: TGCACCAGAAAAGGAATAGCGTCACCTTACAATGAGCAGTTCTTC
D gene: NA
clone size: NA
J gene: TRBJ2-1
V gene: TRBV1
CDR3 length: 15

CDR3 protein: CASSPLQRPSTDTQYF
CDR3 DNA: TGTGCCAGCTCACCTCTGCAGAGACCTAGCACAGATACGCAGTATTTT
D gene: NA
clone size: NA
J gene: TRBJ2-3
V gene: TRBV18
CDR3 length: 16

CDR3 protein: CASSPPPKTAAPSGRAFLYF
CDR3 DNA: TGTGCCAGCAGCCCGCCGCCGAAAACCGCGGCTCCTAGCGGGAGGGCCTTTCTTTACTTC
D gene: TRBD2
clone size: NA
J gene: TRBJ2-7
V gene: TRBV7-8
CDR3 length: 20

CDR3 protein: CASSIRSNSYNEQFF
CDR3 DNA: TGTGCCAGTAGTATTCGGTCAAACTCCTACAATGAGCAGTTCTTC
D gene: NA
clone size: NA
J gene: TRBJ2-1
V gene: TRBV19
CDR3 length: 15

CDR3 protein: CASSQKTGDNTIYF
CDR3 DNA: TGTGCCAGCAGCCAAAAAACAGGTGACAACACCATATATTTT
D gene: NA
clone size: NA
J gene: TRBJ1-3
V gene: TRBV4-2
CDR3 length: 14

CDR3 protein: CASSLGLLYSGTKGEQYF
CDR3 DNA: TGTGCCAGCAGCTTAGGGCTACTATATAGCGGGACGAAGGGCGAGCAGTACTTC
D gene: TRBD2
clone size: NA
J gene: TRBJ2-7
V gene: TRBV7-9
CDR3 length: 18

CDR3 protein: CASSRLAAGYEQYF
CDR3 DNA: TGTGCCAGCAGCCGACTAGCGGCGGGCTACGAGCAGTACTTC
D gene: TRBD2
clone size: NA
J gene: TRBJ2-7
V gene: TRBV7-2
CDR3 length: 14

CDR3 protein: CASSTGLGGANKEKLFF
CDR3 DNA: TGTGCCAGCAGTACAGGATTAGGAGGGGCCAATAAGGAAAAACTGTTTTTT
D gene: NA
clone size: NA
J gene: TRBJ1-4
V gene: TRBV2
CDR3 length: 17

CDR3 protein: CASSGGNNEQFF
CDR3 DNA: TGTGCCAGCAGCGGGGGGAACAATGAGCAGTTCTTC
D gene: TRBD2
clone size: NA
J gene: TRBJ2-1
V gene: TRBV28
CDR3 length: 12

CDR3 protein: CASSEGTGGTNEQFF
CDR3 DNA: TGCGCCAGCAGTGAAGGGACAGGGGGTACCAATGAGCAGTTCTTC
D gene: TRBD1
clone size: NA
J gene: TRBJ2-1
V gene: TRBV10-1
CDR3 length: 15

CDR3 protein: CASSLGYGAEQYF
CDR3 DNA: TGTGCCAGCAGCTTGGGGTATGGGGCTGAGCAGTACTTC
D gene: NA
clone size: NA
J gene: TRBJ2-7
V gene: TRBV7-3
CDR3 length: 13

CDR3 protein: CASSLEGGNSWETQYF
CDR3 DNA: TGCGCCAGCAGCTTGGAGGGCGGCAACTCCTGGGAGACCCAGTACTTC
D gene: NA
clone size: once
J gene: TRBJ2-5
V gene: TRBV5-1
CDR3 length: 16

CDR3 protein: CASSLGGLAGDTGELFF
CDR3 DNA: TGTGCCAGCAGCTTAGGGGGACTAGCGGGCGACACCGGGGAGCTGTTTTTT
D gene: TRBD2
clone size: NA
J gene: TRBJ2-2
V gene: TRBV7-9
CDR3 length: 17

CDR3 protein: CASSVTGGKEKLFF
CDR3 DNA: TGTGCCAGCAGCGTTACAGGAGGCAAGGAAAAACTGTTTTTT
D gene: NA
clone size: NA
J gene: TRBJ1-4
V gene: TRBV9
CDR3 length: 14

CDR3 protein: CASSLITGRSEAFF
CDR3 DNA: TGTGCCAGCAGTTTGATTACCGGGCGCAGTGAAGCTTTCTTT
D gene: NA
clone size: NA
J gene: TRBJ1-1
V gene: TRBV28
CDR3 length: 14

CDR3 protein: CAGVPGQGGEAFF
CDR3 DNA: TGTGCCGGAGTACCGGGACAGGGGGGTGAAGCTTTCTTT
D gene: TRBD1
clone size: NA
J gene: TRBJ1-1
V gene: TRBV28
CDR3 length: 13

CDR3 protein: CSVRDRGAYEQYF
CDR3 DNA: TGCAGCGTACGGGACAGGGGGGCCTACGAGCAGTACTTC
D gene: TRBD1
clone size: NA
J gene: TRBJ2-7
V gene: TRBV29-1
CDR3 length: 13

CDR3 protein: CASSLAYSGELFF
CDR3 DNA: TGTGCCAGCAGTTTGGCCTATTCCGGGGAGCTGTTTTTT
D gene: NA
clone size: NA
J gene: TRBJ2-2
V gene: TRBV28
CDR3 length: 13

CDR3 protein: CASSTRTGKDTEAFF
CDR3 DNA: TGTGCCAGCAGCACCCGGACAGGGAAGGACACTGAAGCTTTCTTT
D gene: TRBD1
clone size: NA
J gene: TRBJ1-1
V gene: TRBV9
CDR3 length: 15

CDR3 protein: CASSERGLSYNEQFF
CDR3 DNA: TGTGCCAGCAGTGAGAGGGGGCTCTCCTACAATGAGCAGTTCTTC
D gene: TRBD1
clone size: NA
J gene: TRBJ2-1
V gene: TRBV6-1
CDR3 length: 15

CDR3 protein: CASNLYRARGELFF
CDR3 DNA: TGTGCCAGTAACCTATACAGGGCCCGGGGGGAGCTGTTTTTT
D gene: NA
clone size: NA
J gene: TRBJ2-2
V gene: TRBV19
CDR3 length: 14

CDR3 protein: CAIKRGAGEKLFF
CDR3 DNA: TGTGCCATCAAACGGGGCGCCGGTGAAAAACTGTTTTTT
D gene: NA
clone size: NA
J gene: TRBJ1-4
V gene: TRBV10-3
CDR3 length: 13

CDR3 protein: CASSTDSYTGELFF
CDR3 DNA: TGTGCCAGCAGCACCGACTCTTACACCGGGGAGCTGTTTTTT
D gene: NA
clone size: NA
J gene: TRBJ2-2
V gene: TRBV7-9
CDR3 length: 14

CDR3 protein: CAWRGVARTIYF
CDR3 DNA: TGTGCCTGGAGAGGCGTCGCCCGCACCATATATTTT
D gene: NA
clone size: NA
J gene: TRBJ1-3
V gene: TRBV30
CDR3 length: 12

CDR3 protein: CASSIGEGPYNEQFF
CDR3 DNA: TGTGCCAGTAGTATCGGGGAGGGCCCTTACAATGAGCAGTTCTTC
D gene: TRBD2
clone size: NA
J gene: TRBJ2-1
V gene: TRBV19
CDR3 length: 15

CDR3 protein: CASSVAGTGFQPQHF
CDR3 DNA: TGTGCCAGCAGCGTAGCAGGGACAGGCTTTCAGCCCCAGCATTTT
D gene: TRBD1
clone size: NA
J gene: TRBJ1-5
V gene: TRBV9
CDR3 length: 15

CDR3 protein: CASSTQSYNEQFF
CDR3 DNA: TGTGCCAGCAGTACCCAGTCCTACAATGAGCAGTTCTTC
D gene: NA
clone size: few
J gene: TRBJ2-1
V gene: TRBV6-4
CDR3 length: 13

CDR3 protein: CASSLQETQYF
CDR3 DNA: TGTGCCAGCTCACTCCAAGAGACCCAGTACTTC
D gene: NA
clone size: few
J gene: TRBJ2-5
V gene: TRBV18
CDR3 length: 11

CDR3 protein: CSVQGPGQETQYF
CDR3 DNA: TGCAGCGTCCAAGGGCCAGGGCAAGAGACCCAGTACTTC
D gene: NA
clone size: NA
J gene: TRBJ2-5
V gene: TRBV29-1
CDR3 length: 13

CDR3 protein: CASSARGGGQETQYF
CDR3 DNA: TGTGCCAGCAGCGCCAGGGGGGGAGGCCAAGAGACCCAGTACTTC
D gene: NA
clone size: NA
J gene: TRBJ2-5
V gene: TRBV9
CDR3 length: 15

CDR3 protein: CASSEAGVGTDTQYF
CDR3 DNA: TGCGCCAGCAGTGAAGCAGGGGTTGGCACAGATACGCAGTATTTT
D gene: NA
clone size: NA
J gene: TRBJ2-3
V gene: TRBV10-1
CDR3 length: 15

CDR3 protein: CASSLTGRGYGYTF
CDR3 DNA: TGTGCCAGCAGTTTAACAGGGAGGGGCTATGGCTACACCTTC
D gene: NA
clone size: NA
J gene: TRBJ1-2
V gene: TRBV28
CDR3 length: 14

CDR3 protein: CASSSAGAGEAFF
CDR3 DNA: TGTGCCAGTAGTAGCGCCGGCGCGGGTGAAGCTTTCTTT
D gene: NA
clone size: few
J gene: TRBJ1-1
V gene: TRBV19
CDR3 length: 13

CDR3 protein: CASSLRAQSNNEQFF
CDR3 DNA: TGTGCCAGCAGCTTAAGGGCCCAGTCGAACAATGAGCAGTTCTTC
D gene: NA
clone size: NA
J gene: TRBJ2-1
V gene: TRBV7-3
CDR3 length: 15